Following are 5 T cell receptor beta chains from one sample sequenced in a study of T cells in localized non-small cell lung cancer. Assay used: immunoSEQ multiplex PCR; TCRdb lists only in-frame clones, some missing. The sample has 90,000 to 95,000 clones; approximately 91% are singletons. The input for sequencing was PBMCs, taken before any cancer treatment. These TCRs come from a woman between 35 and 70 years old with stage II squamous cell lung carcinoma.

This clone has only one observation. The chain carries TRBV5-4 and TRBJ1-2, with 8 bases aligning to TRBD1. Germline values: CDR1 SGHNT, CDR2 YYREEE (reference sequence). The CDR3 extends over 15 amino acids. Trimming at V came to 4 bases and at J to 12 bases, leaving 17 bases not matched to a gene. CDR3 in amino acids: CASSQDRVQTMRNTF. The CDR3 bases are TGTGCCAGCAGCCAGGACAGGGTTCAAACTATGAGGAACACCTTC.

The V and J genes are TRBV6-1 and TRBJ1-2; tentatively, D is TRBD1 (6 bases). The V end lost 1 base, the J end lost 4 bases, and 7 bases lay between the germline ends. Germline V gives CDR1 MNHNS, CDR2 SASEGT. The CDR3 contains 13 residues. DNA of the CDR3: TGTGCCAGCAGTGAAGACAGGGTCTATGGCTACACCTTC. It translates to CASSEDRVYGYTF.

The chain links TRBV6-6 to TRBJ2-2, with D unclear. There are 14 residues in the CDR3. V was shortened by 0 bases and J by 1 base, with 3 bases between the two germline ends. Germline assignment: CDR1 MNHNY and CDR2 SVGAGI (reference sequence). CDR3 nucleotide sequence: TGTGCCAGCAGTTACTCACAGAACACCGGGGAGCTGTTTTTT. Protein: CASSYSQNTGELFF.

This CDR3 reads CASSINSGYTF. The DNA of the CDR3 is TGTGCCAGTAGTATCAATAGCGGCTACACCTTC. The rearrangement uses TRBV19 and TRBJ1-2; no clear D gene. Germline CDR1 LNHDA, CDR2 SQIVND (reference sequence). Trimming took off 3 bases at V and 8 bases at J, with 7 bases between the two ends. The CDR3 is 11 residues long.

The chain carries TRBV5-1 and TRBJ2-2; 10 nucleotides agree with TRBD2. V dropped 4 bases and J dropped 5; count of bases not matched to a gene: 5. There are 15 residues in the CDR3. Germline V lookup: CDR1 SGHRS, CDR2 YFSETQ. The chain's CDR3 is CASSPLAGDTGELFF. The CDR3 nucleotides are TGCGCCAGCAGCCCCCTAGCGGGAGATACCGGGGAGCTGTTTTTT.